What follows describes a single T cell receptor beta chain. The method was immunoSEQ multiplex PCR; TCRdb's version includes in-frame clones alone and lacks a portion of them. The repertoire holds around 170,000 clones, with 70% to 90% as singletons. This sample was taken from a study of blood T cell repertoires in COVID-19. This TCR derives from a man aged 50 or older with active or convalescent COVID-19. Material for sequencing was peripheral blood.

As DNA, the CDR3 is TGTGCCAGCAGCTTAGATGGTTGGGGCGCCGTGAACACTGAAGCTTTCTTT. It translates to CASSLDGWGAVNTEAFF. The chain is built from TRBV7-8 and TRBJ1-1, with a weak D call TRBD1 (5 bases). V was trimmed by 1 base and J by 0 bases, leaving 15 bases between them. The germline CDR1 and CDR2 sequences are SGHVS and FQNEAQ. The CDR3 has 17 residues.